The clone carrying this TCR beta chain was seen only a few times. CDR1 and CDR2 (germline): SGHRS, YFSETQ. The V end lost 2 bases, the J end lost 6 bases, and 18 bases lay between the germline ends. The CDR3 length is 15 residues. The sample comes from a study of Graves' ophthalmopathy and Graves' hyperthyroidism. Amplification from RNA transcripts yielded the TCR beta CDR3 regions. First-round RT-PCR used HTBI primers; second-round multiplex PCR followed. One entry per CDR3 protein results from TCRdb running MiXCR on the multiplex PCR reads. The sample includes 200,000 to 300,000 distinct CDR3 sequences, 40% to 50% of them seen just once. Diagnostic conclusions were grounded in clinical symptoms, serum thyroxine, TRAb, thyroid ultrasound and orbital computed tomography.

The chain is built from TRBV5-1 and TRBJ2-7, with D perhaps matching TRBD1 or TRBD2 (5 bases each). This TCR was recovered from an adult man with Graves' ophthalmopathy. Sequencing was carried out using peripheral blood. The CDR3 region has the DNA TGCGCCAGCAGCTTAGAGGGGCCTAATTCGGGCGAGCAGTACTTC. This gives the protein CASSLEGPNSGEQYF. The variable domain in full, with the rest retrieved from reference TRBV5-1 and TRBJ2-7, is KAGVTQTPRYLIKTRGQQVTLSCSPISGHRSVSWYQQTPGQGLQFLFEYFSETQRNKGNFPGRFSGRQFSNSRSEMNVSTLELGDSALYLCASSLEGPNSGEQYFGPGTRLTVT.